Below, 29 T cell receptor beta chains from the same sample are listed, as sequenced in a study of CD8+CD57+ T cells in acquired aplastic anemia. Genomic DNA was employed as the template in profiling TCR beta VDJ and CDR3. TCRdb passed the reads through MiXCR, listing each CDR3 protein once. Altogether about 70,000 distinct CDR3 sequences are present, around 50% being singletons, with the ten largest covering approximately 8.6%. The sequenced sample consisted of sorted CD4+, CD8+, or CD8+CD57+ T cells (not recorded which) from PBMCs. Receptors were obtained from a human donor in good health, serving as a control.

The sample holds a few counts of this clonotype. The chain carries TRBV6-2 or TRBV6-3 and TRBJ1-1; D not resolved. CDR1 is MNHEY and CDR2 is SVGEGT in the germline V gene. The CDR3 spans 13 residues. Trimming left V 6 bases short and J 1 base short, with 9 bases between. CDR3 coding DNA: TGTGCCAGCAGATTTGCGGGGAACACTGAAGCTTTCTTT. This gives the protein CASRFAGNTEAFF.

Remarks on this clonotype: The DNA is left out, because the CDR3 cannot be placed on it with certainty; the CDR3 is given as TCRdb lists it. V usage is TRBV7-9 and J usage is TRBJ1-1; the table's D call, TRBD1, was not checked against the DNA. Germline assignment: CDR1 SEHNR and CDR2 FQNEAQ (reference sequence). Including both end residues, the CDR3 is 14 amino acids long. The CDR3 reads CACSAGQGWTEAFF.

The CDR3 spells CASSQEVRGTNEQFF. The CDR3 region has the DNA TGCGCCAGCAGCCAAGAAGTTAGGGGCACGAATGAGCAGTTCTTC. The V call is TRBV4-3, the J call TRBJ2-1; TRBD1 might be the D (5 bases). Germline assignment: CDR1 LGHNA and CDR2 YSLEER. V was trimmed by 0 bases and J by 7 bases, leaving 13 bases between them. The CDR3 consists of 15 residues.

This clonotype was detected many times. This rearrangement joins TRBV27 to TRBJ2-1; TRBD2 is a possible D gene (7 bases). The CDR3 extends over 16 amino acids. Germline lookup yields CDR1 MNHEY and CDR2 SMNVEV (reference sequence). V dropped 8 bases and J dropped 5 bases, with 22 bases sitting between them. Written as DNA, the CDR3 is TGTGCCAGCTCACAGGTCCCGGGGGGCTCTGACAATGAGCAGTTCTTC. It translates to CASSQVPGGSDNEQFF.

This clonotype showed up just once. CDR3 bases: TGCAGCGCCGACAGGTCCATGGGCACAGATACGCAGTATTTT. Translation gives CSADRSMGTDTQYF. The rearrangement joins TRBV29-1 to TRBJ2-3, with D maybe TRBD1 (6 bases). The CDR3 consists of 14 residues. Germline V gives CDR1 SQVTM, CDR2 ANQGSEA. The V end was cut by 7 bases, the J end by 1 base, with 15 bases between.

This CDR3 is CAIRQTVGTEAFF. CDR3 sequence (DNA): TGTGCCATCAGGCAAACAGTGGGCACTGAAGCTTTCTTT. The V gene is TRBV10-3, the J gene TRBJ1-1, with D unclear. V was trimmed by 6 bases and J by 4 bases, leaving 12 bases between them. Germline V CDR1 and CDR2: ENHRY, SYGVKD. The CDR3 is 13 residues long.

This clonotype appeared a few times. The chain carries TRBV6-1 and TRBJ2-1, with TRBD2 as a possible D gene (7 bases). V was shortened by 6 bases and J by 0 bases, with 33 bases between the two germline ends. The germline V gene encodes CDR1 MNHNS and CDR2 SASEGT. The CDR3 runs 22 residues. The CDR3 spells CASSPSVRRGGTPSSSYNEQFF. CDR3 bases: TGTGCCAGCAGCCCCTCCGTTCGACGCGGGGGCACCCCTTCGAGCTCCTACAATGAGCAGTTCTTC.

This clonotype was detected many times. The J gene is TRBJ1-3, the V gene TRBV12-3 or TRBV12-4, with a weak D call TRBD1 (6 bases). The germline V and J ends were trimmed by 6 bases and 4 bases, with 13 bases remaining between them. The CDR3 runs 14 residues. The CDR3 here is CASREQGVGNTIYF. CDR3 DNA: TGTGCCAGCAGGGAACAGGGCGTCGGAAACACCATATATTTT.

The chain carries TRBV20-1 and TRBJ2-1; the D gene is possibly TRBD2 (6 bases). The germline V gene encodes CDR1 DFQATT and CDR2 SNEGSKA (reference sequence). The ends were cut back, 8 bases at V and 4 bases at J, with 12 bases in the middle. This CDR3 is 12 amino acids long. As DNA, the CDR3 is TGCAGTTGGGGAGGAAGTTACAATGAGCAGTTCTTC. This codes for CSWGGSYNEQFF.

There are many counts of this clonotype. The rearrangement uses TRBV6-4 and TRBJ2-1; unclear D gene. The germline gives CDR1 MRHNA, CDR2 SNTAGT. The V gene lost 0 bases and the J gene lost 0 bases, with 6 bases spanning the gap. The CDR3 is 15 amino acids. The CDR3: CASSDSRSSYNEQFF. The DNA for the CDR3 is TGTGCCAGCAGTGACTCGAGGAGCTCCTACAATGAGCAGTTCTTC.

Only one count was recorded for this clonotype. V and J are TRBV7-9 and TRBJ1-2, with TRBD1 identical over 7 bases. The CDR3 spans 14 residues. The germline V gene has CDR1 SEHNR and CDR2 FQNEAQ (reference sequence). V dropped 1 base and J dropped 3; count of bases not matched to a gene: 2. DNA of the CDR3: TGTGCCAGCAGCTTAGGGGGGACAGACTATGGCTACACCTTC. Amino acid sequence: CASSLGGTDYGYTF.

The chain links TRBV7-9 to TRBJ1-6; 7 bases are a match to TRBD1. Germline CDR1 reads SEHNR; CDR2 reads FQNEAQ (reference sequence). CDR3 length: 13 residues. V was pared by 9 bases and J by 8 bases, with 7 bases of the junction left unmatched. The chain's CDR3 is CASSPGGDSPLHF. As DNA, the CDR3 is TGTGCCAGTAGCCCAGGGGGGGATTCACCCCTCCACTTT. The variable domain in full, with the rest retrieved from reference TRBV7-9 and TRBJ1-6, is DTGVSQNPRHKITKRGQNVTFRCDPISEHNRLYWYRQTLGQGPEFLTYFQNEAQLEKSRLLSDRFSAERPKGSFSTLEIQRTEQGDSAMYLCASSPGGDSPLHFGNGTRLTVT.

This chain joins TRBV19 and TRBJ1-1; no clear D. Germline V gene data show CDR1 as LNHDA and CDR2 as SQIVND (reference sequence). V shed 3 bases and J shed 0 bases, with 8 bases lying between them. The CDR3 covers 14 residues. The CDR3 is CASSMMGLNTEAFF. For the CDR3, the DNA is TGTGCCAGTAGTATGATGGGCCTGAACACTGAAGCTTTCTTT.

The chain is built from TRBV19 and TRBJ1-2, with 7 bases matching TRBD1. The CDR3 spans 15 residues. The V and J ends lost 4 bases and 4 bases, in that order; junction bases with no gene match: 9. The germline gives CDR1 LNHDA, CDR2 SQIVND (reference sequence). The CDR3 sequence is CASSTTGRPAYGYTF. CDR3 sequence (DNA): TGTGCCAGTAGTACGACAGGGCGCCCAGCCTATGGCTACACCTTC.

V gene TRBV19 combines with J gene TRBJ1-6; D ambiguous. The CDR3 is made up of 15 amino acids. Looked up from germline, CDR1 is LNHDA and CDR2 is SQIVND (reference sequence). The V gene lost 2 bases and the J gene lost 10 bases, with 15 bases spanning the gap. CDR3 coding DNA: TGTGCCAGTAGTATATCACAGCCGCCACGCTCACCCCTCCACTTT. It codes for CASSISQPPRSPLHF. Using reference TRBV19 and TRBJ1-6 for the parts outside the CDR3, the full variable domain is DGGITQSPKYLFRKEGQNVTLSCEQNLNHDAMYWYRQDPGQGLRLIYYSQIVNDFQKGDIAEGYSVSREKKESFPLTVTSAQKNPTAFYLCASSISQPPRSPLHFGNGTRLTVT.

V gene TRBV2 combines with J gene TRBJ2-5; weak D call: TRBD1 (5 bases). Germline V gene lookup returns CDR1 SNHLY and CDR2 FYNNEI. V lost 6 bases to trimming and J lost 4 bases, with 15 bases between them. The CDR3 has 14 amino acids. The CDR3 DNA sequence: TGTGCCAGCAGAGATCGGGCAGGGTCAGAGACCCAGTACTTC. This codes for CASRDRAGSETQYF.

This clonotype was observed many times. The chain employs TRBV20-1 and TRBJ2-5; D might be TRBD2 (5 bases). Trimming pared 1 base from V and 3 bases from J, leaving 15 bases between. The CDR3 runs 15 residues. The V gene's germline CDR1 is DFQATT and CDR2 SNEGSKA (reference sequence). This chain's CDR3 is CSARGGGVGEETQYF. The CDR3 DNA sequence: TGCAGTGCTAGAGGGGGTGGGGTGGGAGAAGAGACCCAGTACTTC.

The sample holds many counts of this clonotype. The chain couples TRBV6-4 to TRBJ2-1; a weak D match, TRBD2 (5 bases). Germline CDR1 is MRHNA and CDR2 is SNTAGT. Trimming took off 3 bases at V and 2 bases at J, with 14 bases between the two ends. The CDR3 is made up of 16 amino acids. The CDR3 bases are TGTGCCAGCAGTGAAAACGGCGGGTCCCCCTACAATGAGCAGTTCTTC. Its protein is CASSENGGSPYNEQFF.

The V call is TRBV25-1, the J call TRBJ2-7, with TRBD1 matching over 12 bases. Germline-derived CDR1 and CDR2 are MGHDK and SYGVNS. This CDR3 is 16 amino acids long. After removal of 6 bases from V and 4 bases from J, the junction contained 10 bases not matched to a gene. CDR3 nucleotide sequence: TGTGCCAGCAGCCAGCCTCCGGGACAGGGGGCTTACGAGCAGTACTTC. Translating gives CASSQPPGQGAYEQYF.

The chain uses TRBV7-9 and TRBJ1-6; tentative D call: TRBD1 (5 bases). Germline assignment: CDR1 SEHNR and CDR2 FQNEAQ (reference sequence). Trimming shortened V by 5 bases and J by 8 bases, and 10 bases separated the two germline ends. CDR3 size: 13 residues. DNA for the CDR3: TGTGCCAGCAGCGCAATGGGGGATTCACCCCTCCACTTT. Protein: CASSAMGDSPLHF.

V gene TRBV19 combines with J gene TRBJ1-1; tentatively, D is TRBD1 (5 bases). The CDR3 sequence is 13 residues long. CDR1 and CDR2 (germline): LNHDA, SQIVND (reference sequence). The CDR3 DNA sequence: TGTGCTAGAGATACCGGGGCCAACACTGAAGCTTTCTTT. As protein: CARDTGANTEAFF.

This clonotype has at least ten counts. The chain couples TRBV5-1 to TRBJ2-1, with 9 bases aligning to TRBD2. This CDR3 is 18 amino acids long. CDR1 and CDR2 (germline): SGHRS, YFSETQ. Unmatched junction bases numbered 12, after V lost 1 base and J lost 4 bases. The CDR3: CASSLLYLAGGNYNEQFF. Here the CDR3 DNA reads TGCGCCAGCAGCTTGCTCTACCTGGCGGGAGGGAATTACAATGAGCAGTTCTTC.

To note about this clonotype: A much larger clonotype is one base distant, so this may be a read error. The V call is TRBV5-4, the J call TRBJ2-1; tentatively, D is TRBD2 (5 bases). Looked up from germline, CDR1 is SGHNT and CDR2 is YYREEE (reference sequence). The CDR3 is 13 amino acids. The V end lost 2 bases, the J end lost 8 bases, and 11 bases lay between the germline ends. The CDR3 protein is CASSFGEYDEQFF. In DNA form, the CDR3 reads TGTGCCAGCAGCTTCGGGGAATACGATGAGCAGTTCTTC. Full variable domain (remainder filled in from reference TRBV5-4 and TRBJ2-1): ETGVTQSPTHLIKTRGQQVTLRCSSQSGHNTVSWYQQALGQGPQFIFQYYREEENGRGNFPPRFSGLQFPNYSSELNVNALELDDSALYLCASSFGEYDEQFFGPGTRLTVL.

This clonotype rates as medium-sized. The chain is built from TRBV2 and TRBJ1-5; D unresolved. Trimming shortened V by 6 bases and J by 0 bases, and 9 bases separated the two germline ends. CDR1 and CDR2 (germline): SNHLY, FYNNEI. CDR3 length equals 14 residues. CDR3 sequence reads: CASRGGYSNQPQHF. In DNA form, the CDR3 reads TGTGCCAGCAGGGGCGGGTATAGCAATCAGCCCCAGCATTTT.

This clonotype was observed once. The V and J genes are TRBV20-1 and TRBJ2-3; D is unresolved. This CDR3 is 11 amino acids long. The ends were cut back, 1 base at V and 7 bases at J, with 6 bases in the middle. Germline lookup yields CDR1 DFQATT and CDR2 SNEGSKA (reference sequence). CDR3 protein: CSARVLNTQYF. The CDR3 region has the DNA TGCAGTGCTAGAGTTTTGAATACGCAGTATTTT.

The chain has TRBV7-6 and TRBJ2-7; TRBD2 aligns across 7 bases. CDR1 is SGHVS and CDR2 is FNYEAQ in the germline V gene. The junction had 9 bases not matched to a gene; V was cut back by 8 bases and J by 2 bases. The CDR3 sequence is 14 residues long. The CDR3 bases are TGTGCCAGCGGTCCGATAGCGGGTCCCTACGAGCAGTACTTC. Translating it yields CASGPIAGPYEQYF.

The chain joins TRBV9 to TRBJ2-1; tentatively, D is TRBD1 (5 bases). This CDR3 region has 13 residues. V was cut by 0 bases and J by 12 bases, with 13 bases left in between. Germline V lookup: CDR1 SGDLS, CDR2 YYNGEE. This chain's CDR3 is CASSVDLDQGQFF. DNA for the CDR3: TGTGCCAGCAGCGTAGACCTGGATCAGGGGCAGTTCTTC.

The genes are TRBV10-3 and TRBJ2-7, with D unresolved. The V and J ends lost 2 bases and 2 bases respectively, with 10 bases between them. Per the germline V gene, CDR1 is ENHRY and CDR2 is SYGVKD. The length of the CDR3 is 14 residues. The CDR3 loop reads CAISEPGNTYEQYF. As DNA, the CDR3 is TGTGCCATCAGTGAGCCAGGAAACACCTACGAGCAGTACTTC.

This clonotype was seen repeatedly, ten times or more. The CDR3 DNA sequence: TGCAGTGCTAGCGACAGGGAGGGTAATGAAAAACTGTTTTTT. Translation gives CSASDREGNEKLFF. The chain couples TRBV20-1 to TRBJ1-4, with TRBD1 identical over 7 bases. This CDR3 has 14 amino acids. Germline V gene data show CDR1 as DFQATT and CDR2 as SNEGSKA (reference sequence). V was pared by 3 bases and J by 4 bases, with 5 bases of the junction left unmatched.